Presented here are 30 T cell receptor beta chains from one specimen sequenced in a study of blood T cell repertoires in COVID-19. TCRdb's copy holds only in-frame clones and misses some; the assay was immunoSEQ multiplex PCR. The sample includes around 270,000 clones, about 88% of them seen just once. Sample: peripheral blood. The receptors here all came from a woman aged 60 to 75 with COVID-19, enrolled during active disease.

The gene calls are TRBV11-2 and TRBJ2-7; D may be TRBD2 (5 bases). The CDR3 is 12 amino acids. Trimming removed 6 bases at V and 6 bases at J, with 12 bases between. Germline V CDR1 and CDR2: SGHAT, FQNNGV. The CDR3 DNA is TGTGCCAGCAGGCTAGGCGGGCGCGAGCAGTACTTC. Translation: CASRLGGREQYF.

The CDR3 bases are TGTGCCTGGGACAGGGGGCAGGACACCGGGGAGCTGTTTTTT. This encodes CAWDRGQDTGELFF. V is TRBV30 and J is TRBJ2-2; 10 nucleotides agree with TRBD1. Germline V gene sequence: CDR1 GTSNPN, CDR2 SVGIG (reference sequence). V dropped 5 bases and J dropped 3; count of bases not matched to a gene: 3. The CDR3 loop spans 14 amino acids.

CDR3 region: CASSQDPGGGVSGEAFF. Here the CDR3 DNA reads TGTGCCAGCAGCCAAGATCCGGGGGGTGGCGTAAGCGGTGAAGCTTTCTTT. The chain carries TRBV3-1 (or the pseudogene TRBV3-2) and TRBJ1-1, with D tentatively TRBD1 (5 bases). The V end was cut by 0 bases, the J end by 7 bases, with 21 bases between. Looked up from germline, CDR1 is LGHDT and CDR2 is YNNKEL (reference sequence). The CDR3 spans 17 residues.

The rearrangement uses TRBV6-5 and TRBJ2-7; D unresolved. Trimming pared 5 bases from V and 7 bases from J, leaving 12 bases between. The CDR3 runs 12 residues. In germline, CDR1 is MNHEY, CDR2 SVGAGI. CDR3 in DNA: TGTGCCAGCAGTCCCCCCGACTGGGAGCAGTACTTC. It specifies CASSPPDWEQYF.

This clone has only one observation. The chain carries TRBV19 and TRBJ1-4; weak D call: TRBD1 (5 bases). This CDR3 region has 14 residues. The germline CDR1 and CDR2 sequences are LNHDA and SQIVND (reference sequence). Trimming took off 4 bases at V and 8 bases at J, with 14 bases between the two ends. Written as DNA, the CDR3 is TGTGCCAGTAGTAACCGGGGGATTTGGGAAAAACTGTTTTTT. Its protein product is CASSNRGIWEKLFF.

This rearrangement joins TRBV28 to TRBJ1-6, with D possibly being TRBD1 (5 bases). V was trimmed by 3 bases and J by 5 bases, leaving 8 bases between them. The CDR3 spans 14 residues. CDR1 and CDR2 (germline): MDHEN, SYDVKM. The DNA of the CDR3 is TGTGCCAGCAGTTTTCGGGGGAATAATTCACCCCTCCACTTT. Protein: CASSFRGNNSPLHF.

This sequence joins TRBV15 and TRBJ2-3, with 9 bases lining up with TRBD2. V was clipped by 0 bases and J by 5 bases; unmatched bases: 6. This CDR3 is built from 16 residues. CDR1 and CDR2 from the germline V gene are LNHNV and YYDKDF (reference sequence). The CDR3 nucleotides read TGTGCCACCAGCAGAGATACTGGCGGGAGGGGAGATACGCAGTATTTT. Translation: CATSRDTGGRGDTQYF.

The chain combines TRBV6-2 or TRBV6-3 with TRBJ1-1; D is unresolved. From germline, CDR1 is MNHEY and CDR2 SVGEGT. The CDR3 runs 17 residues. The ends were cut back, 5 bases at V and 4 bases at J, with 23 bases in the middle. CDR3 nucleotides: TGTGCCAGCAGTAGTCCAGGTTACTCTACCTTGAGCACTGAAGCTTTCTTT. Translation: CASSSPGYSTLSTEAFF.

The chain couples TRBV4-2 to TRBJ2-1; D is possibly TRBD1 (5 bases). The V end was cut by 2 bases, the J end by 4 bases, with 15 bases between. The CDR3 is 16 amino acids. Germline V gene data show CDR1 as LGHNA and CDR2 as YNFKEQ. The CDR3 DNA is TGTGCCAGCAGCCAATCCCCCCCGGACACGTACAATGAGCAGTTCTTC. Translation gives CASSQSPPDTYNEQFF.

This rearrangement joins TRBV24-1 to TRBJ2-3; the D gene is possibly TRBD1 (6 bases). The germline V gene has CDR1 KGHDR and CDR2 SFDVKD. The V end lost 6 bases, the J end lost 4 bases, and 16 bases lay between the germline ends. The CDR3 loop spans 15 amino acids. CDR3 region: CATSPPPGVADTQYF. The CDR3 coding sequence is TGTGCCACCAGTCCCCCCCCAGGGGTAGCAGATACGCAGTATTTT.

This clone came up once. The V and J genes are TRBV9 and TRBJ2-2; a weak D match, TRBD1 (5 bases). V lost 3 bases and J 4 bases, leaving 16 bases between the germline ends. The CDR3 is 16 amino acids. The germline CDR1 and CDR2 sequences are SGDLS and YYNGEE. In DNA form, the CDR3 reads TGTGCCAGCAGCGCCGCGGTGGGGCGCAGCACCGGGGAGCTGTTTTTT. It is translated as CASSAAVGRSTGELFF.

This clone was found a few times. CDR3 in DNA: TGTGCCAGCAGCGCAGGGTACGGCAATCAGCCCCAGCATTTT. Residues: CASSAGYGNQPQHF. V is TRBV6-5 and J is TRBJ1-5; possible D gene TRBD1, 5 bases. V lost 6 bases, J lost 2 bases, and 11 bases lay in between. Germline V CDR1 and CDR2: MNHEY, SVGAGI. CDR3 length equals 14 residues.

The CDR3 sequence: CASSFVGTERQTQYF. In DNA, the CDR3 is TGTGCCAGCAGCTTTGTTGGGACAGAGCGGCAGACCCAGTACTTC. The rearrangement links TRBV5-5 to TRBJ2-5; 7 bases are shared with TRBD1. The CDR3 contains 15 residues. Germline loops: CDR1 SGHKS, CDR2 YYEKEE (reference sequence). After removal of 2 bases from V and 6 bases from J, the junction contained 10 bases not matched to a gene. Full variable domain (remainder filled in from reference TRBV5-5 and TRBJ2-5): DAGVTQSPTHLIKTRGQQVTLRCSPISGHKSVSWYQQVLGQGPQFIFQYYEKEERGRGNFPDRFSARQFPNYSSELNVNALLLGDSALYLCASSFVGTERQTQYFGPGTRLLVL.

This clone has only a few counts. The V call is TRBV23-1, the J call TRBJ1-5; D is perhaps TRBD1 (5 bases). TRBV23-1 is annotated as an ORF whose role is uncertain. This CDR3 region has 14 residues. The V gene lost 3 bases and the J gene lost 2 bases, with 8 bases spanning the gap. In DNA form, the CDR3 reads TGCGCCAGCAGTCAGGCGGGGGGCAATCAGCCCCAGCATTTT. It yields the protein CASSQAGGNQPQHF.

The genes are TRBV29-1 and TRBJ2-2; TRBD1 matches 12 bases. Germline assignment: CDR1 SQVTM and CDR2 ANQGSEA. The CDR3 is made up of 15 amino acids. The V and J ends lost 3 bases and 4 bases, in that order; junction bases with no gene match: 3. The CDR3 protein is CSVEGTGGITGELFF. CDR3 bases: TGCAGCGTTGAGGGGACAGGGGGCATCACCGGGGAGCTGTTTTTT.

The chain employs TRBV7-8 and TRBJ1-2, with TRBD1 matching 10 bases. Germline assignment: CDR1 SGHVS and CDR2 FQNEAQ. J gave up 5 bases and V 3 bases, and 3 bases lay outside the gene matches. The CDR3 spans 14 residues. As DNA, the CDR3 is TGTGCCAGCAGCTTTGGGGGACAGGGGTATGGCTACACCTTC. Its translation: CASSFGGQGYGYTF.

V usage is TRBV28 and J usage is TRBJ1-5, with no clear D. The CDR3 consists of 14 residues. V gave up 6 bases and J gave up 6 bases, with 15 bases separating them. Germline V gene lookup returns CDR1 MDHEN and CDR2 SYDVKM. The CDR3 nucleotides are TGTGCCAGCAGGGCCCCGCAGGTTTCTCAGCCCCAGCATTTT. Protein sequence: CASRAPQVSQPQHF.

This chain uses TRBV19 with TRBJ1-5; D is perhaps TRBD1 (5 bases). Germline loops: CDR1 LNHDA, CDR2 SQIVND (reference sequence). V shed 5 bases and J shed 4 bases, with 18 bases lying between them. The CDR3 covers 16 residues. The CDR3 sequence is CASSSQDGGINQPQHF. The CDR3 nucleotides are TGTGCCAGTAGTTCACAGGACGGGGGAATAAATCAGCCCCAGCATTTT.

This clone was detected only once. This sequence joins TRBV2 and TRBJ2-7; 12 bases align to TRBD2. The CDR3 totals 15 residues. CDR1 SNHLY and CDR2 FYNNEI come from the germline V gene. Trimming removed 6 bases from V and 2 bases from J; junction bases left unmatched: 5. The DNA for the CDR3 is TGTGCCAGCAGGGTGGGACTAGCGGGCCCCTACGAGCAGTACTTC. Its protein is CASRVGLAGPYEQYF.

The chain carries TRBV30 and TRBJ1-2; 8 bases are a match to TRBD1. CDR3 length equals 15 residues. Germline CDR1 and CDR2: GTSNPN and SVGIG (reference sequence). V gave up 2 bases and J gave up 3 bases; unmatched junction bases: 8. CDR3 sequence (DNA): TGTGCCTGGAGTAACGATGGACAGGGATACTATGGCTACACCTTC. Protein: CAWSNDGQGYYGYTF.

The chain is built from TRBV19 and TRBJ2-5; 13 positions match TRBD2. CDR1 and CDR2 (germline): LNHDA, SQIVND (reference sequence). This CDR3 has 15 amino acids. The trim removed 10 bases at V and 4 bases at J, leaving 9 bases unmatched. Here the CDR3 DNA reads TGTGCCACTACTAGCGGGAGGGCCCGGGGAGAGACCCAGTACTTC. Protein product: CATTSGRARGETQYF.

This clone was observed a single time. V gene TRBV6-2 or TRBV6-3 combines with J gene TRBJ2-3; D is undetermined. This CDR3 spans 14 amino acids. Per germline, CDR1 MNHEY and CDR2 SVGEGT. Trimming removed 2 bases from V and 6 bases from J, with 12 bases in between. Here the CDR3 reads CASSYRLVSDTQYF. As DNA, the CDR3 is TGTGCCAGCAGTTACCGCCTCGTTAGTGATACGCAGTATTTT.

This chain uses TRBV6-4 with TRBJ2-1, with D possibly TRBD2 on 5 matching bases. Germline V gene sequence: CDR1 MRHNA, CDR2 SNTAGT. The V gene lost 2 bases and the J gene lost 4 bases, with 6 bases spanning the gap. This CDR3 is 13 amino acids long. In nucleotides, the CDR3 is TGTGCCAGCAGTGACGGAGGATACAATGAGCAGTTCTTC. Translating gives CASSDGGYNEQFF.

This rearrangement joins TRBV28 to TRBJ2-6, with 9 nucleotides matching TRBD1. V shed 5 bases and J 3 bases; nucleotides not matched to a gene: 5. The germline CDR1 and CDR2 sequences are MDHEN and SYDVKM. The CDR3 spans 16 residues. The CDR3 spells CASSQQGAGGANVLTF. The DNA for the CDR3 is TGTGCCAGCAGTCAACAGGGGGCCGGTGGGGCCAACGTCCTGACTTTC.

This chain connects TRBV24-1 to TRBJ2-1; a weak D match, TRBD1 (5 bases). The CDR3 extends over 14 amino acids. Trimming removed 0 bases at V and 6 bases at J, with 8 bases between. CDR1 is KGHDR, CDR2 SFDVKD, per germline. CDR3 nucleotide sequence: TGTGCCACCAGTGATTTGCAGCAGGGCAATGAGCAGTTCTTC. This gives the protein CATSDLQQGNEQFF.

The gene calls are TRBV5-1 and TRBJ1-5; D is undetermined. Germline CDR1 and CDR2: SGHRS and YFSETQ. With 7 bases removed from V and 9 bases from J, the gap between germline ends came to 23 bases. The CDR3 loop spans 15 amino acids. CDR3 nucleotide sequence: TGCGCCAGCCCAACCCCCTCGAGGGCTCCCCCGCCCCAGCATTTT. It translates to CASPTPSRAPPPQHF. Complete variable domain (other parts from reference TRBV5-1 and TRBJ1-5): KAGVTQTPRYLIKTRGQQVTLSCSPISGHRSVSWYQQTPGQGLQFLFEYFSETQRNKGNFPGRFSGRQFSNSRSEMNVSTLELGDSALYLCASPTPSRAPPPQHFGDGTRLSIL.

The CDR3 DNA follows: TGCGCCAGCAGCCGGACAGGGGATACGGGTCAGCCCCAGCATTTT. It yields the protein CASSRTGDTGQPQHF. The rearrangement joins TRBV4-1 to TRBJ1-5, with 9 bases matching TRBD1. CDR1 and CDR2 from the germline V gene are MGHRA and YSYEKL. V lost 4 bases to trimming and J lost 6 bases; unmatched junction nucleotides: 7. This CDR3 spans 15 amino acids.

Only one count was recorded for this clone. V and J are TRBV11-3 and TRBJ2-1; D might be TRBD1 (5 bases). The CDR3 is made up of 15 amino acids. Trimming took off 6 bases at V and 3 bases at J, with 15 bases between the two ends. Germline V lookup: CDR1 SGHNT, CDR2 YENEEA. Written as DNA, the CDR3 is TGTGCCAGCAGTTCGGGCAGGGCCCACTACAATGAGCAGTTCTTC. This sequence encodes CASSSGRAHYNEQFF.

The chain carries TRBV15 and TRBJ1-5; TRBD1 matches 8 bases. CDR1 and CDR2 (germline): LNHNV, YYDKDF (reference sequence). The junction had 7 bases not matched to a gene; V was cut back by 3 bases and J by 6 bases. There are 15 residues in the CDR3. The CDR3 sequence: CATSSPGTGSQPQHF. In DNA, the CDR3 is TGTGCCACCAGCAGCCCCGGGACAGGATCTCAGCCCCAGCATTTT.

The chain employs TRBV30 and TRBJ1-2; D is uncertain. Germline V gene sequence: CDR1 GTSNPN, CDR2 SVGIG (reference sequence). This CDR3 has 13 amino acids. V lost 2 bases and J 1 base, leaving 8 bases between the germline ends. The CDR3 is CAWSYGGNYGYTF. The CDR3 DNA follows: TGTGCCTGGAGTTACGGCGGTAACTATGGCTACACCTTC.